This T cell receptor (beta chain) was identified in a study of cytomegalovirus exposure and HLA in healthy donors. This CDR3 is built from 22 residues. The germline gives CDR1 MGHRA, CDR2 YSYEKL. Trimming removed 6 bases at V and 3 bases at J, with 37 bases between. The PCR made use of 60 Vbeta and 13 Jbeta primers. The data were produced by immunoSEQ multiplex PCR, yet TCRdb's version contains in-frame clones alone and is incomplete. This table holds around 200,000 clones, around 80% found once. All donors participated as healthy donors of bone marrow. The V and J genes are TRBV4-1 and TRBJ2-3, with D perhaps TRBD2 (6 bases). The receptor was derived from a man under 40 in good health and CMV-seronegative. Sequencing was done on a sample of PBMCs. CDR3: CASRLPGLGADHRARETDTQYF. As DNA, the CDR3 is TGCGCCAGCAGACTCCCGGGACTGGGCGCAGATCATCGGGCGAGGGAAACAGATACGCAGTATTTT.